This TCR beta chain was recovered during a study of response to subunit inactivated influenza vaccine. General study results and limits: Authors suggested few new T cells are recruited by each seasonal influenza vaccination.

One entry per CDR3 protein results from TCRdb running MiXCR on the RT-PCR reads. The table has 800,000 to 1,000,000 distinct CDR3 sequences, 21% seen once. CDR1 GTSNPN and CDR2 SVGIG come from the germline V gene (reference sequence). V was cut by 3 bases and J by 3 bases, with 11 bases left in between. This CDR3 has 14 residues. This clonotype was recorded a few times. The antigen remains undetermined. The TCR comes from a man aged 45-60 years who received an inactivated influenza vaccine. The sample consisted of PBMCs from blood, taken less than 6 days after vaccination. The rearrangement joins TRBV30 to TRBJ2-2; D is ambiguous. CDR3 nucleotide sequence: TGTGCCTGGAGCCCTGGGGATTACACCGGGGAGCTGTTTTTT. Its translation: CAWSPGDYTGELFF. Complete variable domain (other parts from reference TRBV30 and TRBJ2-2): SQTIHQWPATLVQPVGSPLSLECTVEGTSNPNLYWYRQAAGRGLQLLFYSVGIGQISSEVPQNLSASRPQDRQFILSSKKLLLSDSGFYLCAWSPGDYTGELFFGEGSRLTVL.